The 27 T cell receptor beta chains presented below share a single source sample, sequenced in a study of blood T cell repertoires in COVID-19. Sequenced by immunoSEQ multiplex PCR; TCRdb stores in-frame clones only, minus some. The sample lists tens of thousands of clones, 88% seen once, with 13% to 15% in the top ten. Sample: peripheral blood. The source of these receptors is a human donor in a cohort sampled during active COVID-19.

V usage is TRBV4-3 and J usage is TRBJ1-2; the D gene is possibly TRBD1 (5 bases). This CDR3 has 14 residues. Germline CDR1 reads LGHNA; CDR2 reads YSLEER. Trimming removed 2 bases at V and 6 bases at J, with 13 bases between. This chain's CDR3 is CASSQTQGYDGYTF. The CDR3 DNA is TGCGCCAGCAGCCAAACGCAGGGATATGATGGCTACACCTTC.

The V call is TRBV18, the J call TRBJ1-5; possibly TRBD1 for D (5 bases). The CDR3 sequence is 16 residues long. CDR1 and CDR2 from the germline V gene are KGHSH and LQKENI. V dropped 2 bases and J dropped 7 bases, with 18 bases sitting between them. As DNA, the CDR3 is TGTGCCAGCTCACCATCGGGTGGAGGGGCCAACCAGCCCCAGCATTTT. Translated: CASSPSGGGANQPQHF.

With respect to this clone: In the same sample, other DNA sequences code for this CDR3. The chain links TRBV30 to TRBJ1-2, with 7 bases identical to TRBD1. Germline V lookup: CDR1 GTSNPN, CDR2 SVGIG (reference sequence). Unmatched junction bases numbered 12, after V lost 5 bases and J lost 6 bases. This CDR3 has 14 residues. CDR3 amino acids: CAWSTGTDEHGYTF. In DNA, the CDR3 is TGTGCCTGGTCTACCGGGACAGACGAGCATGGCTACACCTTC.

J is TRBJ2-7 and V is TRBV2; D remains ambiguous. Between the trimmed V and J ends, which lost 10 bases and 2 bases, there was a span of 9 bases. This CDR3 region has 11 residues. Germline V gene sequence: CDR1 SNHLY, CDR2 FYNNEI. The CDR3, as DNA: TGTGCCATCCCAGGTCCCTACGAGCAGTACTTC. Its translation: CAIPGPYEQYF.

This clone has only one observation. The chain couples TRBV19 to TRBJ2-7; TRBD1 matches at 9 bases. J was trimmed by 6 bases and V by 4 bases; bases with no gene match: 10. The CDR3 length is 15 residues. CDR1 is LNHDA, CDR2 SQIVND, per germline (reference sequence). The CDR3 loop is CASSTRGQGDREQYF. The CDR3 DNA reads TGTGCCAGTAGTACCCGGGGACAGGGCGACCGCGAGCAGTACTTC.

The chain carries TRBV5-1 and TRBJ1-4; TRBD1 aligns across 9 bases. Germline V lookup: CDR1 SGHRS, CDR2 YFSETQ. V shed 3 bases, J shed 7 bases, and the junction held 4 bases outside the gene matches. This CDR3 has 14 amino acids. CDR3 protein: CASSSGTGSEKLFF. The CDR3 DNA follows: TGCGCCAGCAGCTCGGGGACAGGGTCTGAAAAACTGTTTTTT. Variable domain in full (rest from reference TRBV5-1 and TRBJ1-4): KAGVTQTPRYLIKTRGQQVTLSCSPISGHRSVSWYQQTPGQGLQFLFEYFSETQRNKGNFPGRFSGRQFSNSRSEMNVSTLELGDSALYLCASSSGTGSEKLFFGSGTQLSVL.

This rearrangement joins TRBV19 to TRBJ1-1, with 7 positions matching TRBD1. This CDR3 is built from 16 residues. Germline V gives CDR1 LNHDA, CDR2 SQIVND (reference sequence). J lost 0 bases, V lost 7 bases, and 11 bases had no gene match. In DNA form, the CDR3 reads TGTGCCAGTAATCGGCAGGGGGAAGGGATGAACACTGAAGCTTTCTTT. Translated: CASNRQGEGMNTEAFF.

Here the CDR3 DNA reads TGCGCCAGCAGCTTGGCCCCAGCAACGGGAGCCACCGGGGAGCTGTTTTTT. This codes for CASSLAPATGATGELFF. The rearrangement uses TRBV5-1 and TRBJ2-2; tentatively, D is TRBD2 (6 bases). V was trimmed by 0 bases and J by 4 bases, leaving 16 bases between them. Germline loops: CDR1 SGHRS, CDR2 YFSETQ. There are 17 residues in the CDR3.

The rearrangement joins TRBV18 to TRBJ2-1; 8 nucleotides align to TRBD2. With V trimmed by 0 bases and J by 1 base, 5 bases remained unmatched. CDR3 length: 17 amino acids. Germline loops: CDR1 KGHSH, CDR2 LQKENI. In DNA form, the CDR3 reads TGTGCCAGCTCACCACCTTCCCAGCGGGGGTCCTACAATGAGCAGTTCTTC. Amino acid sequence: CASSPPSQRGSYNEQFF.

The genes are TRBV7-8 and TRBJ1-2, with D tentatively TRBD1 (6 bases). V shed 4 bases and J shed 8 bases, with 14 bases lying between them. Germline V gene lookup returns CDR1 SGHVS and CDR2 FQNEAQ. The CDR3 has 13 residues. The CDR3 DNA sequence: TGTGCCAGCAGCTCAAGGGGGACACCCGGCTACACCTTC. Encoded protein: CASSSRGTPGYTF.

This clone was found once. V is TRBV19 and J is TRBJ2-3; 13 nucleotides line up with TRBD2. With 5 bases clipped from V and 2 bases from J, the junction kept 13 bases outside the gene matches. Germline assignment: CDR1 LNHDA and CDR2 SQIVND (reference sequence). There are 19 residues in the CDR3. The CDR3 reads CASSAQGLAGLSATDTQYF. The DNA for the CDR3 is TGTGCCAGTAGTGCCCAGGGACTAGCGGGACTCTCAGCCACAGATACGCAGTATTTT.

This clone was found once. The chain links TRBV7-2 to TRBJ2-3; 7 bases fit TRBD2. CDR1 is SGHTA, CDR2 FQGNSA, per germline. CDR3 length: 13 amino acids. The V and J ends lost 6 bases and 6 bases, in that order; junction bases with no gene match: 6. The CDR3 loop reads CASRMQGGDTQYF. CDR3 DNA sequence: TGTGCCAGCAGGATGCAGGGAGGGGATACGCAGTATTTT.

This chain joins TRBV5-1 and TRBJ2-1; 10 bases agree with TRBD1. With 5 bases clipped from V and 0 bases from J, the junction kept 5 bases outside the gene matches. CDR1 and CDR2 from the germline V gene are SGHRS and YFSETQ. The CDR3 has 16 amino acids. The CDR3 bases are TGCGCCAGCAGTTGGACAGGGGGGAGCTCCTACAATGAGCAGTTCTTC. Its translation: CASSWTGGSSYNEQFF.

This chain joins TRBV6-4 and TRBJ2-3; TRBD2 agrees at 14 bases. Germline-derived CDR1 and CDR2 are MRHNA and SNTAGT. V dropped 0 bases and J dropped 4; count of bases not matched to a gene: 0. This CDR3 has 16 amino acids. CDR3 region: CASSDSTSGGADTQYF. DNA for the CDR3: TGTGCCAGCAGTGACTCGACTAGCGGGGGGGCAGATACGCAGTATTTT.

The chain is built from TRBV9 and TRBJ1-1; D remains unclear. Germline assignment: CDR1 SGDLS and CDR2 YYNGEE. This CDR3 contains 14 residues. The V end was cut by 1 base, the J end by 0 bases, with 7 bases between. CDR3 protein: CASSVSLLNTEAFF. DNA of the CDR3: TGTGCCAGCAGCGTAAGCCTGTTGAACACTGAAGCTTTCTTT.

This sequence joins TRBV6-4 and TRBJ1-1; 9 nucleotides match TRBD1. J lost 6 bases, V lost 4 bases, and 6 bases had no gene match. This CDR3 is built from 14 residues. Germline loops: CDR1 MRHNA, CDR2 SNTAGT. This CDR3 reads CASSATGGIAEAFF. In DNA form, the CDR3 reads TGTGCCAGCAGTGCGACAGGGGGTATTGCTGAAGCTTTCTTT.

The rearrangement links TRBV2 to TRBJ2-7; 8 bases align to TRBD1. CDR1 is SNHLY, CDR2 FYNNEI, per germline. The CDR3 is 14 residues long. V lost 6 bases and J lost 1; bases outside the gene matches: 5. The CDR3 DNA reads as TGTGCCAGCAGACCGGGACAGGCTTCCTACGAGCAGTACTTC. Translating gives CASRPGQASYEQYF.

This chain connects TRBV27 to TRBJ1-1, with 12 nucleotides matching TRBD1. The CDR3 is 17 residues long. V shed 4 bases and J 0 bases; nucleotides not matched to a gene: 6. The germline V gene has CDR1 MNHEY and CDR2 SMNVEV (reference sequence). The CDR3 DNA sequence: TGTGCCAGCAGTTCCGGGACAGGGGGCGGGATGAACACTGAAGCTTTCTTT. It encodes CASSSGTGGGMNTEAFF.

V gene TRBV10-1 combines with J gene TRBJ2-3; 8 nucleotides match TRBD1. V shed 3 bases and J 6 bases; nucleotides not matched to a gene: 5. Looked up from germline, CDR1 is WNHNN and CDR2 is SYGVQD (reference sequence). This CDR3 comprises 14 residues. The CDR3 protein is CASSEGRGPDTQYF. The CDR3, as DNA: TGCGCCAGCAGTGAAGGCAGGGGGCCGGATACGCAGTATTTT.

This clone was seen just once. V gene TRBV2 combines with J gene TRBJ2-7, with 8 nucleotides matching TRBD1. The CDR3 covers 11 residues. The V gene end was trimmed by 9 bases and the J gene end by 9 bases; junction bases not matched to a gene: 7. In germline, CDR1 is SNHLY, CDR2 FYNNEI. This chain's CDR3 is CASRQGSPQYF. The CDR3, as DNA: TGTGCCAGTAGACAGGGGTCACCGCAGTACTTC.

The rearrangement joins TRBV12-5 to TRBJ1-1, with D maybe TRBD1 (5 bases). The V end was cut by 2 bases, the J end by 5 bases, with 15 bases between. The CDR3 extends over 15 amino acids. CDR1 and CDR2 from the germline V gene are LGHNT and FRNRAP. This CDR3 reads CASGLWAGPGTEAFF. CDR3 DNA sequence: TGTGCTAGTGGTTTGTGGGCGGGACCAGGGACTGAAGCTTTCTTT.

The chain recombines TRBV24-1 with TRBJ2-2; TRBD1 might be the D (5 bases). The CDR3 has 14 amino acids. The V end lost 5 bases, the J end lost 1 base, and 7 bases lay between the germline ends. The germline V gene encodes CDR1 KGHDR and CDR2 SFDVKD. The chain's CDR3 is CATSGQLNTGELFF. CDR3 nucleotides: TGTGCCACCAGTGGACAGCTGAACACCGGGGAGCTGTTTTTT.

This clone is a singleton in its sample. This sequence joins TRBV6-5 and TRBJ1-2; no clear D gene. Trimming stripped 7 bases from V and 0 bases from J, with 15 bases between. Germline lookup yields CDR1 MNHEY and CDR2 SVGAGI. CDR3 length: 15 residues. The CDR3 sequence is CASTTGYSPNYGYTF. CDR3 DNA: TGTGCCAGCACCACCGGGTATAGCCCTAACTATGGCTACACCTTC.

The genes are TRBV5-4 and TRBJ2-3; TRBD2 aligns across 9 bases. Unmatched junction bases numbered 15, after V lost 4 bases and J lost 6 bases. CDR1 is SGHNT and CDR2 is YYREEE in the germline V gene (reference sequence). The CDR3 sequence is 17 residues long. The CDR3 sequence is CASSPRLQRGAPDTQYF. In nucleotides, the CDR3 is TGTGCCAGCAGCCCCCGCCTCCAGCGGGGGGCCCCCGATACGCAGTATTTT.

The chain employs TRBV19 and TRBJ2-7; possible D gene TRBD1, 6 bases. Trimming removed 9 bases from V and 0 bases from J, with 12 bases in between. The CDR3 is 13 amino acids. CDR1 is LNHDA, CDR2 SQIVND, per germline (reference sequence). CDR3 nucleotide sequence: TGTGCCAGCCAGAAGGACAGCTCCTACGAGCAGTACTTC. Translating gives CASQKDSSYEQYF.

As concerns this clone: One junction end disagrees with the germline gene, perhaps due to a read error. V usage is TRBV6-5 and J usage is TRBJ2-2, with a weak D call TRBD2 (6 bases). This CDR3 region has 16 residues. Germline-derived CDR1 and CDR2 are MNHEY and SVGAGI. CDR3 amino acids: CASTYLRDSNTGELFF. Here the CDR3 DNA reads TGTGCCAGCACTTACCTGCGGGACTCGAACACCGGGGAGCTGTTTTTT.

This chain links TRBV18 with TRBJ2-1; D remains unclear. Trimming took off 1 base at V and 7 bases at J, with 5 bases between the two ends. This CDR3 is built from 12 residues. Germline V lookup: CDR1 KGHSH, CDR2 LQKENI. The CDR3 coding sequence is TGTGCCAGCTCACCACGGGCGAATGAGCAGTTCTTC. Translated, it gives CASSPRANEQFF.